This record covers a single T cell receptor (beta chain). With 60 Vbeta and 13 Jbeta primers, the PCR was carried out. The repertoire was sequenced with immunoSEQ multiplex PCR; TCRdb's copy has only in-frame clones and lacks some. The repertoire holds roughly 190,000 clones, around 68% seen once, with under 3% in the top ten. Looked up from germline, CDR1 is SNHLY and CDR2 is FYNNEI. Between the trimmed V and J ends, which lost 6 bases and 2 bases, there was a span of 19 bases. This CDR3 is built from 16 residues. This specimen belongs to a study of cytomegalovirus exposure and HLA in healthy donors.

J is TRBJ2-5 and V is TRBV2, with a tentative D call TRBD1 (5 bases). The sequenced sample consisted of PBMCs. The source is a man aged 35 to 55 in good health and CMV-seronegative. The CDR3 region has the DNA TGTGCCAGCAGAAGGACATTCGTAGGGCTTCAAGAGACCCAGTACTTC. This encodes CASRRTFVGLQETQYF.